The text below deals with one TCR beta chain. What it binds is not known. Assay: immunoSEQ multiplex PCR; the TCRdb copy retains only in-frame clones and omits some. The sample has over 110,000 clones; just over 85% are singletons. This specimen belongs to a study of Ad26.COV2.S vaccination and SARS-CoV-2 variants. Whole-study results and caveats: Spike-specific TCR breadth was greater after Ad26.COV2.S than placebo.

CDR1 is SGHAT, CDR2 FQNNGV, per germline. V lost 0 bases and J lost 2; bases outside the gene matches: 2. The CDR3 length is 15 residues. The TCR comes from a human donor who had recovered from COVID-19. This sample comprised peripheral blood, obtained after recovery from COVID-19. The rearrangement links TRBV11-2 to TRBJ2-7; 9 bases agree with TRBD1. The CDR3 bases are TGTGCCAGCAGCTTAGAACAGGGGGCTGCCTACGAGCAGTACTTC. This gives the protein CASSLEQGAAYEQYF. The full variable domain, rest sourced from reference TRBV11-2 and TRBJ2-7, is EAGVAQSPRYKIIEKRQSVAFWCNPISGHATLYWYQQILGQGPKLLIQFQNNGVVDDSQLPKDRFSAERLKGVDSTLKIQPAKLEDSAVYLCASSLEQGAAYEQYFGPGTRLTVT.